The next 21 T cell receptor beta chains were all read from a single sample in a study of T cell changes during pregnancy in multiple sclerosis. The data were produced by immunoSEQ multiplex PCR, yet TCRdb's version contains in-frame clones alone and is incomplete. In the table there are over 40,000 clones, around nine tenths of which are singletons. Sequencing was performed on peripheral blood, taken in the first trimester of pregnancy. The receptors derive from a female donor in good health, enrolled as a control in a pregnancy study.

This clone is a singleton in its sample. The chain links TRBV11-3 to TRBJ2-7; 9 bases agree with TRBD1. V shed 5 bases and J 1 base; nucleotides not matched to a gene: 3. The V gene's germline CDR1 is SGHNT and CDR2 YENEEA. This CDR3 has 14 amino acids. DNA of the CDR3: TGTGCCAGCAGCCCCGGGACAGGGTCCTACGAGCAGTACTTC. Protein product: CASSPGTGSYEQYF.

The rearrangement links TRBV28 to TRBJ1-1; D ambiguous. CDR3 size: 13 residues. The ends were cut back, 3 bases at V and 1 base at J, with 6 bases in the middle. Germline lookup yields CDR1 MDHEN and CDR2 SYDVKM. Here the CDR3 DNA reads TGTGCCAGCAGTTTGGGCAAGAACACTGAAGCTTTCTTT. Translated, it gives CASSLGKNTEAFF.

V gene TRBV12-1 combines with J gene TRBJ2-3; the table's D call, TRBD2, was not checked against the DNA. TRBV12-1 is assigned pseudogene status. The CDR3 runs 18 residues. The CDR3 protein is CASSHPGGGPSSTDTQYF. The CDR3 region has the DNA TGTGCCAGCAGCCATCCCGGGGGGGGTCCCTCTAGCACAGATACGCAGTATTTT.

V usage is TRBV4-3 and J usage is TRBJ2-5, with 9 bases aligning to TRBD1. The end of the DNA aligns better with TRBJ2-7, so the J call may be wrong. The germline gives CDR1 LGHNA, CDR2 YSLEER. The CDR3 extends over 14 amino acids. The CDR3 region is CASSLSDRGYEQYF. The DNA of the CDR3 is TGCGCCAGCAGCCTTTCGGACAGGGGTTACGAGCAGTACTTC.

The CDR3 coding sequence is TGTGCCAGCTTCATCGGGGGCACAGATACGCAGTATTTT. Its translation: CASFIGGTDTQYF. This chain uses TRBV6-1 with TRBJ2-3; D perhaps matches TRBD2 (5 bases). CDR1 is MNHNS, CDR2 SASEGT, per germline. With 8 bases removed from V and 1 base from J, the gap between germline ends came to 10 bases. There are 13 residues in the CDR3.

This chain connects TRBV29-1 to TRBJ2-7, with a possible D match to TRBD1 (8 bases). The germline gives CDR1 SQVTM, CDR2 ANQGSEA. V was shortened by 3 bases and J by 3 bases, with 12 bases between the two germline ends. The CDR3 covers 13 residues. CDR3 sequence (DNA): TGCAGCGTTGATCACAGGGGGGGCTACGAGCAGTACTTC. As protein: CSVDHRGGYEQYF.

The chain uses TRBV6-5 and TRBJ2-7; 9 bases are shared with TRBD1. The germline V gene encodes CDR1 MNHEY and CDR2 SVGAGI. The CDR3 has 13 residues. With V trimmed by 7 bases and J by 4 bases, 5 bases remained unmatched. This CDR3 reads CASTRDRGYEQYF. DNA for the CDR3: TGTGCCAGCACCCGAGACAGGGGGTACGAGCAGTACTTC.

The chain employs TRBV6-1 and TRBJ2-7; 11 bases are shared with TRBD1. Per the germline V gene, CDR1 is MNHNS and CDR2 is SASEGT. Germline trimming cut 4 bases from V and 3 bases from J; bases unmatched to any gene: 11. This CDR3 spans 17 amino acids. CDR3 in amino acids: CASSAIKGQGAYYEQYF. As DNA, the CDR3 is TGTGCCAGCAGTGCTATCAAAGGACAGGGGGCTTACTACGAGCAGTACTTC.

J is TRBJ2-5 and V is TRBV20-1; D remains unclear. The V gene lost 6 bases and the J gene lost 2 bases, with 7 bases spanning the gap. Germline V gives CDR1 DFQATT, CDR2 SNEGSKA (reference sequence). CDR3 length: 11 residues. CDR3 sequence: CSAPLQETQYF. CDR3 nucleotides: TGCAGTGCCCCTTTGCAAGAGACCCAGTACTTC.

The chain uses TRBV18 and TRBJ2-2; 9 bases are a match to TRBD2. V lost 3 bases, J lost 8 bases, and 16 bases stayed unmatched. The germline V gene has CDR1 KGHSH and CDR2 LQKENI. This CDR3 contains 18 residues. The DNA for the CDR3 is TGTGCCAGCTCACCGACTAAGATCTTGCGGGGGGGCCGAGGGGAGCTGTTTTTT. Amino acid sequence: CASSPTKILRGGRGELFF.

The chain combines TRBV7-6 with TRBJ1-3, with TRBD1 identical over 7 bases. The junction had 3 bases not matched to a gene; V was cut back by 1 base and J by 3 bases. The V gene's germline CDR1 is SGHVS and CDR2 FNYEAQ. The CDR3 contains 15 residues. The CDR3 here is CASSLGTGLGNTIYF. DNA of the CDR3: TGTGCCAGCAGCTTAGGGACAGGCCTTGGAAACACCATATATTTT.

The V call is TRBV6-5, the J call TRBJ2-3; D is uncertain. The CDR3 sequence is 13 residues long. V gave up 6 bases and J gave up 0 bases, with 7 bases separating them. Germline lookup yields CDR1 MNHEY and CDR2 SVGAGI. The CDR3, as DNA: TGTGCCAGCAGATCCTATAGCACAGATACGCAGTATTTT. This encodes CASRSYSTDTQYF.

This clone was recorded only once. CDR3 coding DNA: TGTGCCAGCAGCTTTTCAGGGGGTGTAGCTCTGGGGGCCAACGTCCTGACTTTC. Translating it yields CASSFSGGVALGANVLTF. The chain joins TRBV11-2 to TRBJ2-6, with 7 bases aligning to TRBD1. CDR3 size: 18 residues. J gave up 4 bases and V 3 bases, and 12 bases lay outside the gene matches. Germline V gene data show CDR1 as SGHAT and CDR2 as FQNNGV.

This sequence joins TRBV6-5 and TRBJ1-1; the match to TRBD1 covers 8 bases. Germline values: CDR1 MNHEY, CDR2 SVGAGI. This CDR3 has 13 residues. The V segment lost 7 bases and the J segment 4 bases; nucleotides outside the gene matches: 5. In DNA form, the CDR3 reads TGTGCCAGCACCAGGACAGGGACCACTGAAGCTTTCTTT. Translated, it gives CASTRTGTTEAFF.

The chain combines TRBV19 with TRBJ2-6; TRBD2 is a possible D gene (6 bases). There are 15 residues in the CDR3. V gave up 7 bases and J gave up 3 bases, with 13 bases separating them. Germline V gives CDR1 LNHDA, CDR2 SQIVND (reference sequence). The CDR3 DNA sequence: TGTGCCAGTAAGTTAGGGAGGTATGGGGCCAACGTCCTGACTTTC. Its translation: CASKLGRYGANVLTF.

The chain combines TRBV11-3 with TRBJ1-2; possible D gene TRBD1, 6 bases. The CDR3 runs to 19 residues. Germline V gene sequence: CDR1 SGHNT, CDR2 YENEEA. Trimming stripped 1 base from V and 0 bases from J, with 21 bases between. CDR3 sequence (DNA): TGTGCCAGCAGCTTAGGGGGGCAGGGCCGAGTAATAACTAACTATGGCTACACCTTC. Protein: CASSLGGQGRVITNYGYTF.

The chain is built from TRBV11-1 and TRBJ1-2, with a weak D call TRBD1 (5 bases). Between the trimmed V and J ends, which lost 6 bases and 2 bases, there was a span of 16 bases. Germline V lookup: CDR1 SGHAT, CDR2 FQDESV (reference sequence). The CDR3 totals 15 residues. The CDR3 DNA reads as TGTGCCAGCAGTCCTGAGCCGACAGTAAACTATGGCTACACCTTC. Protein product: CASSPEPTVNYGYTF.

The CDR3 nucleotides read TGTGCCAGCAGTGAGCGGGGGGGCACAGATACGCAGTATTTT. Protein sequence: CASSERGGTDTQYF. The chain is built from TRBV6-4 and TRBJ2-3; 8 nucleotides align to TRBD2. With V trimmed by 3 bases and J by 1 base, 0 bases remained unmatched. This CDR3 is 14 amino acids long. From germline, CDR1 is MRHNA and CDR2 SNTAGT.

This clone was seen just once. V and J are TRBV19 and TRBJ1-3; D not resolved. From germline, CDR1 is LNHDA and CDR2 SQIVND (reference sequence). V lost 3 bases and J lost 4, with 10 bases in between. The CDR3 loop spans 14 amino acids. This CDR3 reads CASSMAGRGNTIYF. The CDR3 region has the DNA TGTGCCAGTAGTATGGCCGGGAGAGGAAACACCATATATTTT.

This chain joins TRBV6-1 and TRBJ1-1; 10 bases agree with TRBD1. The CDR3 consists of 15 residues. Per germline, CDR1 MNHNS and CDR2 SASEGT. Germline trimming cut 4 bases from V and 11 bases from J; bases unmatched to any gene: 13. The CDR3 here is CASSVQRQGAFVAFF. The CDR3 DNA is TGTGCCAGCAGTGTCCAACGACAGGGGGCCTTCGTGGCTTTCTTT.

The chain links TRBV7-2 to TRBJ2-2; a possible D gene is TRBD1 (5 bases). CDR3 length: 14 residues. Per the germline V gene, CDR1 is SGHTA and CDR2 is FQGNSA. The V and J ends lost 4 bases and 1 base respectively, with 7 bases between them. CDR3: CASSSDRNTGELFF. The DNA of the CDR3 is TGTGCCAGCAGCTCTGACAGGAACACCGGGGAGCTGTTTTTT.